This T cell receptor beta chain was observed in a study of cytomegalovirus exposure and HLA in healthy donors. Trimming pared 5 bases from V and 4 bases from J, leaving 12 bases between. This CDR3 contains 14 residues. Germline V gives CDR1 SGHRS, CDR2 YFSETQ. This PCR relied on a set of 60 Vbeta primers and 13 Jbeta primers. TCRdb's table, derived via immunoSEQ multiplex PCR, lists solely in-frame clones and lacks some. The data contain approximately 190,000 clones, around 86% of them seen just once; the ten biggest clones take up 6.3%. Sequenced sample: PBMCs. The clonotype comes from a man between 40 and 49 years old in good health and CMV-seropositive. The gene calls are TRBV5-1 and TRBJ2-2; TRBD1 is a possible D gene (5 bases). The CDR3 reads CASRSWGGTGELFF. In nucleotides, the CDR3 is TGCGCCAGCAGGAGTTGGGGCGGCACCGGGGAGCTGTTTTTT.